The present TCR beta chain was sequenced within a study of T cells in Graves' hyperthyroidism and ophthalmopathy. TCR beta CDR3 regions were amplified from RNA. The study used the HTBI primer set for a first-round RT-PCR of the TCR CDR3. Each CDR3 protein gets one entry after TCRdb re-called the multiplex PCR reads with MiXCR. The sample shows 300,000 to 500,000 distinct CDR3 sequences, over 11% of them seen only once. Among ophthalmopathy patients, the Clinical Activity Score reached at least 3, the NOSPECS grade reached at least 4, and duration remained under 3 months. V lost 6 bases to trimming and J lost 5 bases, with 14 bases between them. Germline loops: CDR1 ENHRY, CDR2 SYGVKD. The CDR3 runs to 13 residues. This clonotype occurred many times.

The chain employs TRBV10-3 and TRBJ2-7, with D tentatively TRBD1 or TRBD2 (5 bases each). The receptor was derived from a man aged 45 to 65 with Graves' ophthalmopathy. The specimen sequenced was blood. The CDR3 DNA reads as TGTGCCATCAGGCTTACAGAGGGGAACGAGCAGTACTTC. Its translation is CAIRLTEGNEQYF.